Each of the 25 T cell receptor beta chains below was sequenced from the same sample in a study of blood T cells in healthy people across ages. A second about 6 to 12 cycle PCR used barcoded and J-beta primers. A single record per CDR3 protein comes from TCRdb applying MiXCR to the 5' RACE reads. The table records about 1.4 million distinct CDR3 sequences, approximately 59% of them present only once. Input material: blood. The receptors derive from a man aged 18 to 29 in good health.

This sequence joins TRBV20-1 and TRBJ2-1; TRBD2 agrees at 9 bases. This CDR3 contains 16 residues. CDR1 and CDR2 from the germline V gene are DFQATT and SNEGSKA (reference sequence). The CDR3 region has the DNA TGCAGCTGTGAGGGGGAAACTAGCGGGTGGGACAATGAGCAGTTCTTC. Translated, it gives CSCEGETSGWDNEQFF.

This chain links TRBV10-3 with TRBJ1-1, with D perhaps matching TRBD1 (6 bases). The CDR3 sequence is 15 residues long. The ends were cut back, 4 bases at V and 1 base at J, with 13 bases in the middle. CDR1 is ENHRY, CDR2 SYGVKD, per germline. The CDR3 nucleotides read TGTGCCATCAGTGCGGAGGGACATAAGAACACTGAAGCTTTCTTT. Translation gives CAISAEGHKNTEAFF.

This clonotype has more than one count but fewer than ten. The rearrangement uses TRBV7-9 and TRBJ2-5; D perhaps matches TRBD2 (5 bases). The assigned J gene may be wrong: the sequence end matches TRBJ2-7 better. CDR1 is SEHNR, CDR2 FQNEAQ, per germline (reference sequence). The CDR3 length is 14 residues. CDR3 nucleotides: TGTGCCAGCAGCCACCTTCGGGGCTCCTACGAGCAGTACTTC. Translation gives CASSHLRGSYEQYF.

The chain uses TRBV7-6 and TRBJ1-4; 7 bases are shared with TRBD1. The V gene's germline CDR1 is SGHVS and CDR2 FNYEAQ. This CDR3 spans 15 amino acids. The V gene end was trimmed by 5 bases and the J gene end by 7 bases; junction bases not matched to a gene: 10. The chain's CDR3 is CASSPQGRGVEKLFF. In DNA form, the CDR3 reads TGTGCCAGCAGCCCACAGGGGCGGGGGGTTGAAAAACTGTTTTTT.

This chain uses TRBV7-2 with TRBJ2-5, with TRBD2 identical over 10 bases. The CDR3 has 18 residues. Trimming cost V 2 bases and J 5 bases; bases outside gene matches: 14. Germline CDR1 SGHTA, CDR2 FQGNSA. The chain's CDR3 is CASSLIRHLAGEDETQYF. Written as DNA, the CDR3 is TGTGCCAGCAGCTTAATACGGCATCTAGCGGGAGAGGATGAGACCCAGTACTTC.

The chain couples TRBV2 to TRBJ2-4; D not certain. The closer fit of TRBJ2-7 to the DNA end suggests the J call may be wrong. This CDR3 comprises 13 residues. Per the germline V gene, CDR1 is SNHLY and CDR2 is FYNNEI. Here the CDR3 DNA reads TGTGCCAGCAGTGAACGTCGGTATTACGAGCAGTACTTC. Its translation is CASSERRYYEQYF.

This clonotype has a handful of counts. DNA of the CDR3: TGCAGCGTTCGCCTCGAGCAGTACTTC. Protein sequence: CSVRLEQYF. This chain connects TRBV29-1 to TRBJ2-5; D gene ambiguous. With the DNA end fitting TRBJ2-7 better, the J assignment may be wrong. Germline lookup yields CDR1 SQVTM and CDR2 ANQGSEA. The CDR3 length is 9 residues.

The chain recombines TRBV6-2 or TRBV6-3 with TRBJ2-7, with D perhaps TRBD1 (6 bases). The CDR3 is 14 residues long. With 2 bases removed from V and 5 bases from J, the gap between germline ends came to 13 bases. The germline V gene has CDR1 MNHEY and CDR2 SVGEGT. For the CDR3, the DNA is TGTGCCAGCAGTTACGGGGCAGGGGTCCACGAGCAGTACTTC. Its translation: CASSYGAGVHEQYF.

This clonotype was recorded a few times. The genes are TRBV29-1 and TRBJ2-5; TRBD1 agrees at 9 bases. The CDR3 covers 14 residues. Trimming at V came to 6 bases and at J to 5 bases, leaving 10 bases not matched to a gene. The germline gives CDR1 SQVTM, CDR2 ANQGSEA. CDR3 loop: CSVPGTGWDETQYF. The CDR3, as DNA: TGCAGCGTCCCAGGGACAGGGTGGGATGAGACCCAGTACTTC. The complete variable domain, with remaining parts taken from reference TRBV29-1 and TRBJ2-5, reads SAVISQKPSRDICQRGTSLTIQCQVDSQVTMMFWYRQQPGQSLTLIATANQGSEATYESGFVIDKFPISRPNLTFSTLTVSNMSPEDSSIYLCSVPGTGWDETQYFGPGTRLLVL.

The V and J genes are TRBV10-3 and TRBJ2-2, with 10 bases matching TRBD2. Germline V gives CDR1 ENHRY, CDR2 SYGVKD. J gave up 0 bases and V 5 bases, and 3 bases lay outside the gene matches. The CDR3 totals 16 residues. Written as DNA, the CDR3 is TGTGCCATCAGTAGAGCGGGAGGGACGAACACCGGGGAGCTGTTTTTT. Protein sequence: CAISRAGGTNTGELFF.

The J gene is TRBJ2-1, the V gene TRBV27; D is possibly TRBD1 (5 bases). Trimming stripped 1 base from V and 7 bases from J, with 8 bases between. Per germline, CDR1 MNHEY and CDR2 SMNVEV (reference sequence). This CDR3 is built from 13 residues. DNA of the CDR3: TGTGCCAGCAGTTTATTACAGGAAAATGAGCAGTTCTTC. Amino acid sequence: CASSLLQENEQFF.

Comments on this clonotype: An end of the junction does not agree with germline; a read error may underlie this. The V gene is TRBV7-7, the J gene TRBJ2-5, with unresolved D. Looked up from germline, CDR1 is SSHAT and CDR2 is FNYEAQ (reference sequence). The CDR3 length is 16 residues. CDR3: CASSLGGQAYQETQYF. The CDR3 nucleotides are TGTGCTAGCAGCTTAGGTGGGCAGGCTTACCAAGAGACCCAGTACTTC. Full variable domain (rest looked up from reference TRBV7-7 and TRBJ2-5): GAGVSQSPRYKVTKRGQDVTLRCDPISSHATLYWYQQALGQGPEFLTYFNYEAQPDKSGLPSDRFSAERPEGSISTLTIQRTEQRDSAMYRCASSLGGQAYQETQYFGPGTRLLVL.

This clonotype was recorded once. V usage is TRBV27 and J usage is TRBJ1-1; D remains unclear. CDR1 MNHEY and CDR2 SMNVEV come from the germline V gene (reference sequence). V was clipped by 0 bases and J by 4 bases, with 15 bases between them. There are 16 residues in the CDR3. CDR3 nucleotide sequence: TGTGCCAGCAGTTTATCGCTCCCAGGCCCAGCCACTGAAGCTTTCTTT. Translated: CASSLSLPGPATEAFF.

This clonotype was detected only a few times. This rearrangement joins TRBV27 to TRBJ2-1; unclear D gene. Germline V gives CDR1 MNHEY, CDR2 SMNVEV (reference sequence). The CDR3 has 15 residues. Trimming shortened V by 6 bases and J by 3 bases, and 15 bases separated the two germline ends. As DNA, the CDR3 is TGTGCCAGCAGCCAGGCCATGCGAATCTACAATGAGCAGTTCTTC. This translates into CASSQAMRIYNEQFF.

A remark on this clonotype: A much larger clonotype is one base distant, so this may be a read error. The J gene is TRBJ2-7, the V gene TRBV20-1, with D possibly TRBD1 on 6 matching bases. The germline gives CDR1 DFQATT, CDR2 SNEGSKA (reference sequence). This CDR3 has 15 residues. CDR3 sequence: CSAGDERAGAYEQYF. CDR3 nucleotide sequence: TGCAGTGCTGGAGATGAAAGGGCAGGGGCCTACGAGCAGTACTTC.

This chain links TRBV3-1 with TRBJ2-3; D gene ambiguous. Trimming cost V 3 bases and J 2 bases, with 9 bases left between them. The CDR3 contains 14 residues. Per germline, CDR1 LGHDT and CDR2 YNNKEL (reference sequence). CDR3 amino acids: CASSQFEATDTQYF. DNA for the CDR3: TGTGCCAGCAGCCAGTTCGAGGCCACAGATACGCAGTATTTT.

The sample holds a few counts of this clonotype. The chain links TRBV28 to TRBJ2-7; D is undetermined. The V end lost 5 bases, the J end lost 2 bases, and 16 bases lay between the germline ends. This CDR3 comprises 15 residues. CDR1 is MDHEN and CDR2 is SYDVKM in the germline V gene. In DNA, the CDR3 is TGTGCCAGCAGTACTACCGATGGTCAAGCCTACGAGCAGTACTTC. It codes for CASSTTDGQAYEQYF.

The V call is TRBV12-3 or TRBV12-4, the J call TRBJ1-2; D is undetermined. V lost 8 bases to trimming and J lost 0 bases, with 22 bases between them. This CDR3 spans 17 amino acids. Here the CDR3 DNA reads TGTGCCAGCGCCCCGAGGCTGTCAGGCGCTGCTAACTATGGCTACACCTTC. This encodes CASAPRLSGAANYGYTF.

Only a few counts were recorded for this clonotype. V is TRBV6-1 and J is TRBJ1-2; 9 bases are a match to TRBD1. The CDR3 totals 15 residues. Germline CDR1 reads MNHNS; CDR2 reads SASEGT. V lost 2 bases, J lost 2 bases, and 3 bases stayed unmatched. The chain's CDR3 is CASSELGQGNYGYTF. CDR3 nucleotides: TGTGCCAGCAGTGAACTTGGACAGGGGAACTATGGCTACACCTTC.

The J gene is TRBJ2-4, the V gene TRBV20-1; TRBD1 matches 8 bases. The J call is doubtful: the DNA matches TRBJ2-7 better. The CDR3 runs 13 residues. Germline-derived CDR1 and CDR2 are DFQATT and SNEGSKA (reference sequence). In nucleotides, the CDR3 is TGCAGTGCCCTGACAGGGGCGGGGTACGAGCAGTACTTC. Translation gives CSALTGAGYEQYF.

The chain is built from TRBV4-1 and TRBJ2-5; TRBD2 aligns across 9 bases. Germline V gene lookup returns CDR1 MGHRA and CDR2 YSYEKL. V lost 0 bases to trimming and J lost 5 bases; unmatched junction nucleotides: 7. There are 16 residues in the CDR3. CDR3 nucleotide sequence: TGCGCCAGCAGCCAAGAAGGCGGGGGGGCCGTTGAGACCCAGTACTTC. It translates to CASSQEGGGAVETQYF.

The chain combines TRBV5-6 with TRBJ2-3; 11 bases align to TRBD2. This CDR3 is 17 amino acids long. Germline V gene lookup returns CDR1 SGHDT and CDR2 YYEEEE. Trimming cost V 3 bases and J 4 bases; bases outside gene matches: 10. The CDR3 protein is CASSYRLAGNRADTQYF. CDR3 nucleotides: TGTGCCAGCAGCTATAGACTAGCGGGGAACAGAGCAGATACGCAGTATTTT.

The V gene is TRBV25-1, the J gene TRBJ1-6; 10 bases are shared with TRBD1. CDR1 is MGHDK, CDR2 SYGVNS, per germline. This CDR3 comprises 14 residues. V lost 6 bases to trimming and J lost 11 bases; unmatched junction nucleotides: 7. The CDR3 reads CASRPTGGRTPLHF. The DNA for the CDR3 is TGTGCCAGCAGGCCGACAGGGGGCAGAACACCCCTCCACTTT.

This chain connects TRBV20-1 to TRBJ2-7, with 9 bases fitting TRBD2. The CDR3 contains 15 residues. Trimming at V came to 2 bases and at J to 2 bases, leaving 7 bases not matched to a gene. From germline, CDR1 is DFQATT and CDR2 SNEGSKA (reference sequence). The CDR3 protein is CSARPFRLAAYEQYF. In nucleotides, the CDR3 is TGCAGTGCTAGACCCTTCCGACTAGCGGCCTACGAGCAGTACTTC.

This clonotype was counted once. CDR3 in amino acids: CASSIGTGRHLELFF. CDR3 DNA sequence: TGTGCCAGCAGTATAGGGACAGGCAGACATTTGGAGCTGTTTTTT. The V gene is TRBV27, the J gene TRBJ2-2, with 8 bases fitting TRBD1. With 5 bases clipped from V and 10 bases from J, the junction kept 12 bases outside the gene matches. The CDR3 is made up of 15 amino acids. Germline V gives CDR1 MNHEY, CDR2 SMNVEV (reference sequence).